The present TCR beta chain was sequenced within a study of Graves' ophthalmopathy and Graves' hyperthyroidism. This clonotype showed up many times. Its specificity is not known. Trimming stripped 4 bases from V and 3 bases from J, with 17 bases between. Germline V gene data show CDR1 as SGHRS and CDR2 as YFSETQ. This CDR3 spans 15 amino acids. Study-wide points: Most thyroid-expanded clonotypes exceeding 0.001 frequency were also found in blood.

Donors with ophthalmopathy: moderate-to-severe activity, CAS ≥3, NOSPECS ≥4, duration under 3 months. Isolation of PBMCs was performed using 8 to 10 ml of fresh peripheral blood. Amplified material comprised TCR beta CDR3 regions derived from RNA transcripts. The authors performed first-round RT-PCR with HTBI primers and then a second-round multiplex PCR. TCRdb re-derived calls from the multiplex PCR reads in MiXCR, one entry per CDR3 protein. The repertoire holds roughly 230,000 distinct CDR3 sequences, 20% to 25% seen once, with more than 35% in the top ten. V and J are TRBV5-1 and TRBJ2-7; no clear D gene. The source material was peripheral blood. The TCR comes from a woman between 50 and 59 years old with Graves' ophthalmopathy. As DNA, the CDR3 is TGCGCCAGCAGCCCCCTCCAGCGAGAGGTCTACGAGCAGTACTTC. Translation gives CASSPLQREVYEQYF.